This T cell receptor beta chain was retrieved from a study of blood T cell repertoires in COVID-19. Overall study: T cells, B-cell-depleted T cells, or PBMCs provided the cDNA or gDNA that served as material.

The repertoire was sequenced with immunoSEQ multiplex PCR; TCRdb's copy has only in-frame clones and lacks some. Found here are some 87,000 clones, approximately 80% of them singletons; the top ten hold more than 10%. CDR1 and CDR2 from the germline V gene are SGHNT and YENEEA. The CDR3 has 16 residues. Trimming removed 8 bases at V and 1 base at J, with 20 bases between. V usage is TRBV11-3 and J usage is TRBJ1-1; no reliable D call. The clonotype originates from a human donor in a cohort sampled during active COVID-19. Material: peripheral blood. The CDR3 protein is CASPTGGCSTNTEAFF. CDR3 bases: TGTGCCAGCCCGACGGGTGGGTGTAGTACGAACACTGAAGCTTTCTTT. Full variable domain (remainder filled in from reference TRBV11-3 and TRBJ1-1): EAGVVQSPRYKIIEKKQPVAFWCNPISGHNTLYWYLQNLGQGPELLIRYENEEAVDDSQLPKDRFSAERLKGVDSTLKIQPAELGDSAVYLCASPTGGCSTNTEAFFGQGTRLTVV.